Following are 14 T cell receptor beta chains from one sample sequenced in a study of beta chain features in type 1 diabetes. cDNA synthesis used the whole RNA isolate, giving expressed TCRB sequences. The data were produced by immunoSEQ multiplex PCR, yet TCRdb's version contains in-frame clones alone and is incomplete. This table has 350,000 to 450,000 clones, 11% to 15% appearing once. Source material: naive CD4+ T cells from blood. The receptors shown here come from a man aged 25-45 years in good health.

This clone was found a few times. This chain links TRBV18 with TRBJ2-3; no reliable D call. From germline, CDR1 is KGHSH and CDR2 LQKENI. This CDR3 has 13 amino acids. Deletions cut 4 bases from V and 2 bases from J, with 7 bases between. DNA for the CDR3: TGTGCCAGCTCACTCTGGGCCACAGATACGCAGTATTTT. Its protein is CASSLWATDTQYF.

In this sample, this clone turned up a few times. V and J are TRBV27 and TRBJ2-7, with TRBD1 matching 7 bases. The V segment lost 7 bases and the J segment 2 bases; nucleotides outside the gene matches: 8. CDR1 is MNHEY and CDR2 is SMNVEV in the germline V gene (reference sequence). This CDR3 contains 14 residues. CDR3: CASTRRGQTYEQYF. In DNA, the CDR3 is TGTGCCAGCACCAGACGGGGACAGACCTACGAGCAGTACTTC.

This clone showed up just a few times. V is TRBV19 and J is TRBJ2-5; a possible D gene is TRBD1 (7 bases). The V gene's germline CDR1 is LNHDA and CDR2 SQIVND (reference sequence). The V and J ends lost 6 bases and 5 bases respectively, with 13 bases between them. The length of the CDR3 is 13 residues. This CDR3 reads CASRPGGLETQYF. CDR3 coding DNA: TGTGCCAGTAGACCAGGGGGGCTGGAGACCCAGTACTTC.

This sequence joins TRBV11-2 and TRBJ1-2; D gene uncertain. The germline gives CDR1 SGHAT, CDR2 FQNNGV. The CDR3 has 14 amino acids. Trimming left V 0 bases short and J 3 bases short, with 8 bases between. Here the CDR3 DNA reads TGTGCCAGCAGCTTAGATCCCGCGGACTATGGCTACACCTTC. It specifies CASSLDPADYGYTF.

The chain recombines TRBV29-1 with TRBJ2-3, with 9 nucleotides matching TRBD2. This CDR3 contains 18 residues. The V and J ends lost 6 bases and 0 bases, in that order; junction bases with no gene match: 16. Germline assignment: CDR1 SQVTM and CDR2 ANQGSEA. CDR3 DNA: TGCAGCGTCCCGGGAGCGGGGGGCTCCATAACTAGCACAGATACGCAGTATTTT. Encoded protein: CSVPGAGGSITSTDTQYF.

This clone was seen only once. CDR3 amino acids: CASSASGGAYNEQFF. The DNA of the CDR3 is TGTGCCAGCAGCGCCAGCGGGGGGGCCTACAATGAGCAGTTCTTC. J is TRBJ2-1 and V is TRBV7-2; 10 bases map to TRBD2. Germline V CDR1 and CDR2: SGHTA, FQGNSA. The CDR3 consists of 15 residues. Losses at the gene ends were 5 bases for V and 2 bases for J; bases not matched to a gene: 3.

This chain links TRBV27 with TRBJ2-3, with 12 bases fitting TRBD2. With V trimmed by 6 bases and J by 6 bases, 10 bases remained unmatched. The CDR3 sequence is 16 residues long. Germline CDR1 MNHEY, CDR2 SMNVEV (reference sequence). CDR3 loop: CASRRPSGGAKDTQYF. The CDR3 DNA follows: TGTGCCAGCAGGAGACCTAGCGGGGGGGCCAAGGATACGCAGTATTTT.

This clone was observed a handful of times. The chain employs TRBV7-9 and TRBJ1-1; the D gene is possibly TRBD1 (5 bases). Trimming pared 5 bases from V and 5 bases from J, leaving 21 bases between. Germline V gene lookup returns CDR1 SEHNR and CDR2 FQNEAQ (reference sequence). The CDR3 has 16 amino acids. The CDR3 region has the DNA TGTGCCAGCAGCCCTCTGGCCAAGGGGCGGGGGACTGAAGCTTTCTTT. Translation: CASSPLAKGRGTEAFF. Full variable domain (missing parts from reference TRBV7-9 and TRBJ1-1): DTGVSQNPRHKITKRGQNVTFRCDPISEHNRLYWYRQTLGQGPEFLTYFQNEAQLEKSRLLSDRFSAERPKGSFSTLEIQRTEQGDSAMYLCASSPLAKGRGTEAFFGQGTRLTVV.

This clone has more than one count but fewer than ten. The chain combines TRBV7-6 with TRBJ2-3, with D uncertain. Germline V CDR1 and CDR2: SGHVS, FNYEAQ. The CDR3 has 13 amino acids. V lost 3 bases, J lost 4 bases, and 8 bases lay in between. For the CDR3, the DNA is TGTGCCAGCAGCTTCCGTGGGTCAGATACGCAGTATTTT. This gives the protein CASSFRGSDTQYF.

The chain links TRBV19 to TRBJ1-2; D is undetermined. The CDR3 totals 14 residues. The V and J ends lost 1 base and 2 bases respectively, with 8 bases between them. In germline, CDR1 is LNHDA, CDR2 SQIVND (reference sequence). The DNA for the CDR3 is TGTGCCAGTAGTATAGGCTCGCGGAACTATGGCTACACCTTC. It encodes CASSIGSRNYGYTF.

This clone has just a few counts. The chain combines TRBV7-9 with TRBJ1-5, with no clear D. This CDR3 spans 12 amino acids. V shed 5 bases and J shed 1 base, with 3 bases lying between them. Germline CDR1 and CDR2: SEHNR and FQNEAQ (reference sequence). The CDR3 DNA reads TGTGCCAGCAGCCGGAGCAATCAGCCCCAGCATTTT. Protein product: CASSRSNQPQHF.

This clone appeared a few times. The chain joins TRBV30 to TRBJ2-1; D gene uncertain. CDR1 and CDR2 (germline): GTSNPN, SVGIG (reference sequence). The V gene lost 3 bases and the J gene lost 10 bases, with 10 bases spanning the gap. CDR3 length: 11 residues. This CDR3 is CAWSPTGEQFF. In nucleotides, the CDR3 is TGTGCCTGGAGCCCCACTGGCGAGCAGTTCTTC.

In this sample, this clone turned up a few times. The rearrangement joins TRBV18 to TRBJ1-2, with D uncertain. Germline assignment: CDR1 KGHSH and CDR2 LQKENI. The V end was cut by 1 base, the J end by 4 bases, with 7 bases between. The CDR3 is 13 residues long. CDR3 DNA: TGTGCCAGCTCACCACAGGAAACCTATGGCTACACCTTC. Its protein is CASSPQETYGYTF.

The chain has TRBV13 and TRBJ1-3; D is uncertain. The CDR3 consists of 12 residues. Germline values: CDR1 PRHDT, CDR2 FYEKMQ (reference sequence). V gave up 6 bases and J gave up 3 bases, with 6 bases separating them. As DNA, the CDR3 is TGTGCCAGCAGTCGTTTTGGAAACACCATATATTTT. Translation: CASSRFGNTIYF.